These 16 T cell receptor beta chains came from one sample sequenced in a study of OX40 agonist ivuxolimab in advanced cancers. Profiling relied on immunoSEQ multiplex PCR, and the TCRdb table lists in-frame clones only, not all of them. The sample yields tens of thousands of clones, over 60% seen once. The sequencing here drew on CD4+ or CD8+ T cells sorted from blood, taken in a trial of the OX40 agonist ivuxolimab. The receptors shown here come from an adult with an advanced solid tumor such as melanoma, head and neck, liver or kidney cancer.

The chain combines TRBV28 with TRBJ1-1; 9 bases fit TRBD1. CDR3 length: 15 residues. The ends lost 5 bases at V and 4 bases at J; junction bases unmatched: 8. Germline CDR1 is MDHEN and CDR2 is SYDVKM. In nucleotides, the CDR3 is TGTGCCAGCAGTCCAGGGGACAGGGAGTCCACTGAAGCTTTCTTT. It specifies CASSPGDRESTEAFF.

This clone is a singleton in its sample. The chain has TRBV29-1 and TRBJ1-2; tentative D call: TRBD1 (5 bases). V lost 7 bases, J lost 8 bases, and 23 bases lay in between. The CDR3 loop spans 14 amino acids. The germline V gene encodes CDR1 SQVTM and CDR2 ANQGSEA. This chain's CDR3 is CSGIRVDTTGGYTF. The CDR3 DNA sequence: TGCAGCGGGATTAGGGTGGACACTACCGGAGGCTACACCTTC. Combining the CDR3 with reference TRBV29-1 and TRBJ1-2 gives the whole variable domain SAVISQKPSRDICQRGTSLTIQCQVDSQVTMMFWYRQQPGQSLTLIATANQGSEATYESGFVIDKFPISRPNLTFSTLTVSNMSPEDSSIYLCSGIRVDTTGGYTFGSGTRLTVV.

The genes are TRBV2 and TRBJ2-7; D is undetermined. Germline V gene data show CDR1 as SNHLY and CDR2 as FYNNEI. V was pared by 3 bases and J by 3 bases, with 12 bases between. The length of the CDR3 is 14 residues. The CDR3 nucleotides are TGTGCCAGCAGTGAGTCGGGCCGATACTACGAGCAGTACTTC. Protein sequence: CASSESGRYYEQYF.

The chain is built from TRBV5-4 and TRBJ2-3, with 7 bases lining up with TRBD2. The germline V gene encodes CDR1 SGHNT and CDR2 YYREEE (reference sequence). V shed 6 bases and J 1 base; nucleotides not matched to a gene: 8. The CDR3 covers 15 residues. CDR3: CASTLGGRGTDTQYF. The DNA of the CDR3 is TGTGCCAGCACCCTAGGCGGGAGAGGCACAGATACGCAGTATTTT.

V gene TRBV5-1 combines with J gene TRBJ2-1; 7 positions agree with TRBD2. The V gene end was trimmed by 2 bases and the J gene end by 10 bases; junction bases not matched to a gene: 18. Germline values: CDR1 SGHRS, CDR2 YFSETQ. The CDR3 runs 17 residues. The CDR3 is CASSLDLSGWGTREQFF. In DNA form, the CDR3 reads TGCGCCAGCAGCTTAGACCTTAGCGGGTGGGGAACGAGGGAGCAGTTCTTC.

To note about this clone: A much larger clone lies a single base off, so this may be a read error. V and J are TRBV28 and TRBJ2-7; tentatively, D is TRBD1 (5 bases). The CDR3 runs 16 residues. V was cut by 6 bases and J by 2 bases, with 20 bases left in between. Germline CDR1 MDHEN, CDR2 SYDVKM. In DNA form, the CDR3 reads TGTGCCAGCAGCTCCGTTCTGGACAAAGTAGCCTACGAGCAGTACTTC. As protein: CASSSVLDKVAYEQYF.

The chain has TRBV9 and TRBJ2-1; D ambiguous. Germline CDR1 is SGDLS and CDR2 is YYNGEE. V gave up 0 bases and J gave up 0 bases, with 7 bases separating them. The length of the CDR3 is 15 residues. This CDR3 is CASSVVLGSYNEQFF. The CDR3 region has the DNA TGTGCCAGCAGCGTAGTCCTAGGCTCCTACAATGAGCAGTTCTTC.

As for this clone: One end of the junction is discordant with germline, which a read error may explain. The gene calls are TRBV7-2 and TRBJ2-1; TRBD2 might be the D (6 bases). Looked up from germline, CDR1 is SGHTA and CDR2 is FQGNSA. The CDR3 is 14 amino acids. CDR3 DNA sequence: TGTGCCAGCAGCATAGCGGTGCTGGGCAATGAGCAGTTCTTC. Protein: CASSIAVLGNEQFF.

The J gene is TRBJ2-3, the V gene TRBV7-6; D is uncertain. The ends were cut back, 5 bases at V and 5 bases at J, with 5 bases in the middle. This CDR3 has 11 residues. Germline lookup yields CDR1 SGHVS and CDR2 FNYEAQ. DNA for the CDR3: TGTGCCAGCAGCGCGAGAGATACGCAGTATTTT. Its protein is CASSARDTQYF. Full variable domain (missing parts from reference TRBV7-6 and TRBJ2-3): GAGVSQSPRYKVTKRGQDVALRCDPISGHVSLYWYRQALGQGPEFLTYFNYEAQQDKSGLPNDRFSAERPEGSISTLTIQRTEQRDSAMYRCASSARDTQYFGPGTRLTVL.

V is TRBV15 and J is TRBJ2-5; unclear D gene. Trimming removed 0 bases at V and 3 bases at J, with 5 bases between. The V gene's germline CDR1 is LNHNV and CDR2 YYDKDF (reference sequence). CDR3 length: 13 amino acids. CDR3 in amino acids: CATSRDPEETQYF. Written as DNA, the CDR3 is TGTGCCACCAGCAGAGATCCCGAAGAGACCCAGTACTTC.

The CDR3 here is CASSVAHSGRDGELFF. The CDR3, as DNA: TGTGCCAGCAGCGTAGCTCATTCAGGGAGGGACGGGGAGCTGTTTTTT. This chain uses TRBV9 with TRBJ2-2; TRBD2 aligns across 7 bases. Germline CDR1 and CDR2: SGDLS and YYNGEE. V trimming: 0 bases; J trimming: 7 bases; junction bases outside the gene matches: 9. This CDR3 spans 16 amino acids.

The chain has TRBV7-3 and TRBJ2-1, with D possibly TRBD1 on 6 matching bases. The germline V and J ends were trimmed by 4 bases and 7 bases, with 20 bases remaining between them. Germline values: CDR1 SGHTA, CDR2 FQGTGA. There are 16 residues in the CDR3. CDR3 sequence: CASSSKTGFVRNEQFF. The CDR3 nucleotides read TGTGCCAGCAGCTCTAAAACAGGGTTCGTTAGGAATGAGCAGTTCTTC.

The rearrangement uses TRBV11-1 and TRBJ2-5; tentatively, D is TRBD1 or TRBD2 (5 bases each). Trimming removed 5 bases from V and 5 bases from J, with 21 bases in between. Germline V lookup: CDR1 SGHAT, CDR2 FQDESV (reference sequence). The CDR3 loop spans 16 amino acids. The CDR3 region is CASSLVASGAGETQYF. DNA for the CDR3: TGTGCCAGCAGCCTTGTAGCGTCTGGAGCAGGGGAGACCCAGTACTTC.

The rearrangement uses TRBV10-3 and TRBJ2-2, with 8 nucleotides matching TRBD2. V lost 7 bases and J lost 6; bases outside the gene matches: 7. The CDR3 contains 14 residues. Looked up from germline, CDR1 is ENHRY and CDR2 is SYGVKD. CDR3 coding DNA: TGTGCCATCACTGCCCAGCGGGAGTCCGGGGAGCTGTTTTTT. This codes for CAITAQRESGELFF.

This clone came up a few times. The chain joins TRBV21-1 to TRBJ1-1; TRBD1 is the table's D call, not checked against the DNA. TRBV21-1 is a pseudogene locus. The CDR3 is made up of 16 amino acids. The CDR3 sequence: CASSKVGQPANTEAFF. CDR3 nucleotides: TGTGCCAGCAGCAAAGTTGGACAACCGGCCAACACTGAAGCTTTCTTT.

The rearrangement links TRBV2 to TRBJ1-6, with unresolved D. The CDR3 has 14 residues. V lost 8 bases and J lost 9, with 17 bases in between. In germline, CDR1 is SNHLY, CDR2 FYNNEI. The CDR3 coding sequence is TGTGCCAGCCGCCCAAATGGAGAATTTTCACCCCTCCACTTT. Translating it yields CASRPNGEFSPLHF.